The source of this TCR beta chain is a study of blood T cell repertoires in COVID-19. Looking at the study overall: Spain, Italy and the United States supplied samples that represented acute and convalescent COVID-19. Sources were T cells, B-cell-depleted T cells, or PBMCs; the material itself was cDNA or gDNA.

This clone was recorded at least ten times. The germline V and J ends were trimmed by 3 bases and 3 bases, with 18 bases remaining between them. Germline-derived CDR1 and CDR2 are MDHEN and SYDVKM. This CDR3 is built from 16 residues. In the source study's methods: Amplification with reference gene primers provided the estimates of nucleated cell counts. The table came from immunoSEQ multiplex PCR; TCRdb's copy has only in-frame clones and leaves some out. Clone size and V and J calls were adopted from that table, with D and trimming inferred from the DNA. The sample lists 160,000 or so clones; 84% were seen once.

The sequence was obtained from a woman at least 80 years old with acute or convalescent COVID-19. This chain uses TRBV28 with TRBJ2-7, with a weak D call TRBD2 (5 bases). The sample was peripheral blood. The CDR3 is CASSLMGRERSYEQYF. In DNA, the CDR3 is TGTGCCAGCAGTTTGATGGGTAGGGAGCGGAGCTACGAGCAGTACTTC.